Listed here are 15 T cell receptor beta chains from one sample, sequenced in a study of regulatory T cells in long-lasting Graves disease. Assembly of TCR beta libraries relied on iRepertoire HTBI primers together with Arm-PCR of CDR3 regions. TCRdb reprocessed the multiplex PCR reads via MiXCR and lists one record per CDR3 protein. The table lists almost 350,000 distinct CDR3 sequences, roughly a fifth of them singletons. The time point is: persistent/refractory GD, antithyroid drugs over 5 years with positive TRAb. The authors made the TCR library using RNA they extracted from PBMCs. The sample here was peripheral blood mononuclear cells (PBMCs), taken when the disease was refractory, from a patient treated with antithyroid drugs. The receptors derive from a female donor with Graves disease.

This clonotype was observed a handful of times. DNA for the CDR3: TGTGCCAGCACCTGGATCCAAGAGCAGTACTTC. This gives the protein CASTWIQEQYF. The rearrangement uses TRBV2 and TRBJ2-7, with D uncertain. The germline V gene encodes CDR1 SNHLY and CDR2 FYNNEI. Deletions cut 7 bases from V and 7 bases from J, with 11 bases between. The CDR3 runs 11 residues.

This clonotype appeared many times. The V call is TRBV12-3 or TRBV12-4, the J call TRBJ1-5; 7 bases fit TRBD1. The trim removed 7 bases at V and 1 base at J, leaving 4 bases unmatched. The CDR3 covers 14 residues. In DNA, the CDR3 is TGTGCCAGCACCCAGGGGGTGAGCAATCAGCCCCAGCATTTT. Its protein is CASTQGVSNQPQHF.

This clonotype has ten or more counts. J is TRBJ1-2 and V is TRBV10-3, with 8 bases identical to TRBD1. V lost 4 bases to trimming and J lost 5 bases; unmatched junction nucleotides: 12. CDR3 length: 16 amino acids. Germline values: CDR1 ENHRY, CDR2 SYGVKD. The CDR3, as DNA: TGTGCCATCAGTGGGCGGGACAGGTCGGAAGAATATGGCTACACCTTC. Translating gives CAISGRDRSEEYGYTF.

This clonotype was seen a handful of times. The J gene is TRBJ2-6, the V gene TRBV20-1, with a possible D match to TRBD2 (6 bases). The CDR3 is made up of 15 amino acids. V lost 3 bases and J 0 bases, leaving 9 bases between the germline ends. Germline CDR1 reads DFQATT; CDR2 reads SNEGSKA (reference sequence). CDR3 loop: CSASGGDSGANVLTF. CDR3 coding DNA: TGCAGTGCTAGTGGAGGGGACTCTGGGGCCAACGTCCTGACTTTC.

To note about this clonotype: One end of the junction is discordant with germline, which a read error may explain. This chain uses TRBV5-1 with TRBJ2-2; possibly TRBD1 for D (5 bases). CDR1 and CDR2 (germline): SGHRS, YFSETQ. The CDR3 is 17 residues long. In DNA, the CDR3 is TGCACCAGCAGCTTCTTCTCTCCAGGGATGGACACCGGGGAGCTGTTTTTT. Amino acid sequence: CTSSFFSPGMDTGELFF. The whole variable domain, filled in from reference TRBV5-1 and TRBJ2-2, reads KAGVTQTPRYLIKTRGQQVTLSCSPISGHRSVSWYQQTPGQGLQFLFEYFSETQRNKGNFPGRFSGRQFSNSRSEMNVSTLELGDSALYLCTSSFFSPGMDTGELFFGEGSRLTVL.

The chain carries TRBV27 and TRBJ1-1; 8 nucleotides align to TRBD1. V was clipped by 6 bases and J by 5 bases; unmatched bases: 14. Germline lookup yields CDR1 MNHEY and CDR2 SMNVEV (reference sequence). This CDR3 has 16 amino acids. The CDR3 sequence: CASSPRQGRERTEAFF. In DNA, the CDR3 is TGTGCCAGCAGCCCACGACAGGGGAGAGAGAGAACTGAAGCTTTCTTT.

This clonotype was seen at least ten times. The CDR3 protein is CASSPERSEFNTEAFF. The CDR3 DNA sequence: TGTGCCAGCTCACCGGAAAGGAGTGAGTTTAACACTGAAGCTTTCTTT. This sequence joins TRBV18 and TRBJ1-1; no firm D call. V was pared by 3 bases and J by 2 bases, with 16 bases between. In germline, CDR1 is KGHSH, CDR2 LQKENI. This CDR3 contains 16 residues.

Ten or more counts support this clonotype. This chain uses TRBV6-1 with TRBJ1-1, with 8 bases aligning to TRBD1. Germline assignment: CDR1 MNHNS and CDR2 SASEGT. The CDR3 extends over 15 amino acids. The ends lost 5 bases at V and 1 base at J; junction bases unmatched: 6. The CDR3 DNA sequence: TGTGCCAGCAGTCGAGGACAGGGTGGGAACACTGAAGCTTTCTTT. Amino acid sequence: CASSRGQGGNTEAFF.

The chain is built from TRBV25-1 and TRBJ1-6; weak D call: TRBD1 (5 bases). Germline CDR1 and CDR2: MGHDK and SYGVNS. V lost 9 bases and J lost 10, with 13 bases in between. The CDR3 is 12 amino acids. The CDR3 DNA reads TGTGCCAGTGGGACTGGTGGATCACCCCTCCACTTT. Amino acids: CASGTGGSPLHF.

The chain employs TRBV9 and TRBJ2-2; TRBD2 agrees at 8 bases. With V trimmed by 4 bases and J by 3 bases, 11 bases remained unmatched. This CDR3 has 17 amino acids. Germline V gene data show CDR1 as SGDLS and CDR2 as YYNGEE. This CDR3 reads CASSISAGRGDTGELFF. Written as DNA, the CDR3 is TGTGCCAGCAGCATCTCCGCGGGGCGGGGGGACACCGGGGAGCTGTTTTTT. Full variable domain (missing parts from reference TRBV9 and TRBJ2-2): DSGVTQTPKHLITATGQRVTLRCSPRSGDLSVYWYQQSLDQGLQFLIQYYNGEERAKGNILERFSAQQFPDLHSELNLSSLELGDSALYFCASSISAGRGDTGELFFGEGSRLTVL.

Many counts were recorded for this clonotype. The chain is built from TRBV27 and TRBJ2-5, with D possibly being TRBD2 (6 bases). This CDR3 is 14 amino acids long. Germline values: CDR1 MNHEY, CDR2 SMNVEV (reference sequence). Trimming removed 10 bases from V and 6 bases from J, with 21 bases in between. The CDR3 sequence is CATAAGPRVKTQYF. The CDR3 nucleotides read TGTGCCACTGCTGCGGGACCTCGAGTAAAGACCCAGTACTTC.

The chain recombines TRBV29-1 with TRBJ1-2, with 9 bases that match TRBD1. Trimming removed 4 bases from V and 6 bases from J; junction bases left unmatched: 6. Per the germline V gene, CDR1 is SQVTM and CDR2 is ANQGSEA. The CDR3 contains 13 residues. This CDR3 is CSVGDREYNGYTF. Written as DNA, the CDR3 is TGCAGCGTTGGGGACAGGGAATATAATGGCTACACCTTC.

This clonotype was picked up many times. This chain uses TRBV2 with TRBJ1-1; D gene uncertain. The ends were cut back, 3 bases at V and 1 base at J, with 6 bases in the middle. The CDR3 consists of 13 residues. Germline V gene lookup returns CDR1 SNHLY and CDR2 FYNNEI. CDR3 DNA sequence: TGTGCCAGCAGTGAGACCCCGAACACTGAAGCTTTCTTT. Translation: CASSETPNTEAFF.

This clonotype has a count of ten or more. V usage is TRBV12-3 or TRBV12-4 and J usage is TRBJ2-7, with D perhaps TRBD2 (6 bases). Between the trimmed V and J ends, which lost 3 bases and 3 bases, there was a span of 12 bases. The CDR3 is 14 amino acids. The CDR3: CASSFPGLRYEQYF. The CDR3 DNA reads as TGTGCCAGCAGTTTTCCGGGACTCCGCTACGAGCAGTACTTC.

This clonotype appeared many times. The gene calls are TRBV7-3 and TRBJ1-2, with a tentative D call TRBD1 (6 bases). Germline V gene sequence: CDR1 SGHTA, CDR2 FQGTGA. Trimming stripped 5 bases from V and 4 bases from J, with 11 bases between. This CDR3 contains 13 residues. CDR3 nucleotides: TGTGCCAGCAGCCGTCAGGGGTTCTATGGCTACACCTTC. Protein sequence: CASSRQGFYGYTF.